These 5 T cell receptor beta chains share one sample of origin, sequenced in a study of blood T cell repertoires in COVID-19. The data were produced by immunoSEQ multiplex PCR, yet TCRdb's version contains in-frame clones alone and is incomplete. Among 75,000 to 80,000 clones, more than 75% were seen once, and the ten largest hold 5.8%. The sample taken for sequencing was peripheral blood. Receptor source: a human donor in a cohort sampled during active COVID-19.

The CDR3 DNA reads TGCGCCAGCAGCCCACTAGCGGGGGGCCCAGATACGCAGTATTTT. Protein: CASSPLAGGPDTQYF. The V call is TRBV5-1, the J call TRBJ2-3; 12 bases align to TRBD2. CDR1 and CDR2 (germline): SGHRS, YFSETQ. Trimming removed 4 bases from V and 4 bases from J; junction bases left unmatched: 4. CDR3 length: 15 amino acids.

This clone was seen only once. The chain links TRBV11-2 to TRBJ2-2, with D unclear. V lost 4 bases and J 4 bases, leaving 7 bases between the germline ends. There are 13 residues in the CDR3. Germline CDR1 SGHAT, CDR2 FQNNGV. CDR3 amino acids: CASSSDFTGELFF. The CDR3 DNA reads TGTGCCAGCAGCTCAGACTTCACCGGGGAGCTGTTTTTT.

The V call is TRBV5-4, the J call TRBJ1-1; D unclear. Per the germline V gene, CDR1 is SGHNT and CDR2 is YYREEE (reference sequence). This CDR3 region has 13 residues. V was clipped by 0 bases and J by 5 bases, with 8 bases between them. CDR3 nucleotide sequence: TGTGCCAGCAGCTTGGCCTTTCGGACTGAAGCTTTCTTT. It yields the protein CASSLAFRTEAFF.

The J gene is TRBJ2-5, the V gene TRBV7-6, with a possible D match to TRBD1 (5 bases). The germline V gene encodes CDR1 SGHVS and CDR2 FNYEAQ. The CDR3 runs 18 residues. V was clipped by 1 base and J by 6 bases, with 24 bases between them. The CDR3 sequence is CASSLGRGHSSNGKTQYF. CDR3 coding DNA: TGTGCCAGCAGCTTAGGTAGAGGACATTCTTCGAATGGGAAGACCCAGTACTTC.

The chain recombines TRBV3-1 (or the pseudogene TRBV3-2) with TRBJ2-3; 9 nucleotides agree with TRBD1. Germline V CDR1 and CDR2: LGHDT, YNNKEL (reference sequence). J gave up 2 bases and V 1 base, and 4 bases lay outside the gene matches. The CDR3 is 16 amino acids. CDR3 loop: CASSQAGTGFTDTQYF. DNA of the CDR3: TGTGCCAGCAGCCAAGCCGGGACAGGGTTCACAGATACGCAGTATTTT.